This T cell receptor (beta chain) was identified in a study of T-cell memory formation after mild COVID-19. TCRdb itself ran the 5' RACE reads through MiXCR, one entry per CDR3 protein. The data contain hundreds of thousands of distinct CDR3 sequences, 20% of them seen just once; the ten biggest clones take up around 13%. The CDR3 has 15 amino acids. Germline V lookup: CDR1 MNHEY, CDR2 SVGAGI. With 5 bases clipped from V and 7 bases from J, the junction kept 8 bases outside the gene matches. The TCR originated in an adult woman who had mild COVID-19 (a few samples of this study predate the infection). Cell type and time point are not known. The rearrangement joins TRBV6-5 to TRBJ2-1; 10 bases are shared with TRBD2. Sequenced input: PBMCs or a T cell subset sorted from them (not recorded which). The CDR3, as DNA: TGTGCCAGCAGTCAGACTAGCGGGCCCCTAAATGAGCAGTTCTTC. Its protein product is CASSQTSGPLNEQFF.